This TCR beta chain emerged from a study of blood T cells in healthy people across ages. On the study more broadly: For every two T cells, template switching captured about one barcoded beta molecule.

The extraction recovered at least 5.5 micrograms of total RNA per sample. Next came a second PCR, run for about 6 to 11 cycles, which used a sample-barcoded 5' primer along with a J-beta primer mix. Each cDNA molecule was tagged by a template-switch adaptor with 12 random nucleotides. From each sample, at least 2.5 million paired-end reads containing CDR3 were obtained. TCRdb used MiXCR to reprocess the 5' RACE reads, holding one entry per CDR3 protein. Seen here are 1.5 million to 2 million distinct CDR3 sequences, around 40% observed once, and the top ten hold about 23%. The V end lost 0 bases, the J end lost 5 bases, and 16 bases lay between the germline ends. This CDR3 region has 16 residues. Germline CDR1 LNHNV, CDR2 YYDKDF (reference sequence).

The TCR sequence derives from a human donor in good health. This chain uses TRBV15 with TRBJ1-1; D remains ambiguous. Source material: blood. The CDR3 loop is CATSRDGRRLGTEAFF. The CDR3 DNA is TGTGCCACCAGCAGAGATGGCAGGAGGCTGGGGACTGAAGCTTTCTTT.